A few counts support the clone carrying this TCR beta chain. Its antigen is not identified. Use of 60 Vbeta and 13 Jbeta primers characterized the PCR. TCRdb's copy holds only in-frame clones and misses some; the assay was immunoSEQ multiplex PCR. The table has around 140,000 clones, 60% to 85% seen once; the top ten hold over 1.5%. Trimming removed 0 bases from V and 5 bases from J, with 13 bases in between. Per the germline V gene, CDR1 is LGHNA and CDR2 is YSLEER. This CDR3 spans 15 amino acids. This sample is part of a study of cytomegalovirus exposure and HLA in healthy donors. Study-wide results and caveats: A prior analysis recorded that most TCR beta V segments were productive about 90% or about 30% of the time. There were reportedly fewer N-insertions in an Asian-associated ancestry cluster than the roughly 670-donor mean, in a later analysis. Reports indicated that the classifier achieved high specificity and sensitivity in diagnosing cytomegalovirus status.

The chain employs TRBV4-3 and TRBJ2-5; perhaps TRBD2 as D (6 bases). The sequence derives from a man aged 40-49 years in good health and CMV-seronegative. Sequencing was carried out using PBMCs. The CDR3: CASSQDRRDWETQYF. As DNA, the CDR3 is TGCGCCAGCAGCCAAGATAGAAGGGACTGGGAGACCCAGTACTTC.